Listed here is a single TCR beta chain. The data were taken from a study of blood T cells in healthy people across ages. The trim removed 5 bases at V and 2 bases at J, leaving 6 bases unmatched. The germline CDR1 and CDR2 sequences are SGHTA and FQGTGA. The CDR3 has 16 amino acids. Then a second PCR, running roughly 7 to 11 cycles, was carried out with a sample-barcoded 5' primer and a J-beta primer mix. Through a template-switch adaptor with 12 random nucleotides, each cDNA molecule received a tag. TCRdb used MiXCR to reprocess the 5' RACE reads, holding one entry per CDR3 protein. The profile covers a few hundred thousand distinct CDR3 sequences, with 25% to 30% appearing a single time and about 18% taken by the ten largest.

Sample: blood. The receptor was derived from a woman in her 70s in good health. This chain joins TRBV7-3 and TRBJ2-6, with TRBD1 matching 7 bases. The CDR3 is CASSPLDRAGANVLTF. The CDR3 coding sequence is TGTGCCAGCAGCCCTCTCGACAGGGCTGGGGCCAACGTCCTGACTTTC.